This T cell receptor (beta chain) comes out of a study of response to subunit inactivated influenza vaccine. General study results and limits: T cells newly recruited by each seasonal influenza vaccination are few, the authors suggested.

This clonotype was seen a handful of times. What it binds is not known. TCRdb passed the RT-PCR reads through MiXCR, listing each CDR3 protein once. The top ten clones hold 10% to 15% of a sample with approximately 500,000 distinct CDR3 sequences, around 13% of them seen once. CDR3 size: 13 residues. Germline CDR1 MNHEY, CDR2 SMNVEV (reference sequence). V lost 3 bases and J lost 2, with 8 bases in between. The clonotype originates from a man aged 50-60 years who received an inactivated influenza vaccine. Sequencing used PBMCs from blood, obtained 40 to 50 days after vaccination. The rearrangement links TRBV27 to TRBJ2-7, with D tentatively TRBD1 (5 bases). The CDR3 sequence is CASSFRQTYEQYF. CDR3 DNA sequence: TGTGCCAGCAGTTTTCGACAGACCTACGAGCAGTACTTC.